One sample yielded the 17 T cell receptor beta chains listed below, sequenced in a study of blood T cell repertoires in COVID-19. The table came from immunoSEQ multiplex PCR; TCRdb's copy has only in-frame clones and leaves some out. The sample consists of a few hundred thousand clones, approximately 84% of them appearing once. The source material was PBMCs or T cells enriched from blood (not recorded which). All receptors come from a man aged 40-50 years who had recovered from COVID-19.

This chain joins TRBV4-2 and TRBJ1-5; possibly TRBD1 for D (5 bases). CDR3 length: 15 residues. Looked up from germline, CDR1 is LGHNA and CDR2 is YNFKEQ. The V and J ends lost 1 base and 5 bases respectively, with 12 bases between them. DNA for the CDR3: TGTGCCAGCAGCCAAGGGGCAGGGCTGGATCAGCCCCAGCATTTT. This encodes CASSQGAGLDQPQHF.

The chain joins TRBV4-1 to TRBJ1-2; possible D gene TRBD1, 6 bases. Trimming took 4 bases from V and 4 from J, leaving 19 bases between them. This CDR3 has 16 amino acids. Germline loops: CDR1 MGHRA, CDR2 YSYEKL. The CDR3: CASSLHPDSLAYGYTF. As DNA, the CDR3 is TGCGCCAGCAGCCTCCACCCGGACAGTCTGGCCTATGGCTACACCTTC.

CDR3 sequence: CASGLAGDEQYF. The CDR3 DNA is TGCGCCAGCGGCTTAGCGGGAGACGAGCAGTACTTC. The gene calls are TRBV10-2 and TRBJ2-7; 9 bases map to TRBD2. CDR3 size: 12 residues. Germline V lookup: CDR1 WSHSY, CDR2 SAAADI. The V gene end was trimmed by 8 bases and the J gene end by 5 bases; junction bases not matched to a gene: 4.

V and J are TRBV2 and TRBJ1-1; D unresolved. CDR1 is SNHLY and CDR2 is FYNNEI in the germline V gene. The CDR3 is 13 amino acids. V was trimmed by 6 bases and J by 2 bases, leaving 10 bases between them. The CDR3 bases are TGTGCCAGCAGGGAGGGCAGAAACACTGAAGCTTTCTTT. Amino acid sequence: CASREGRNTEAFF.

To note about this clone: The same CDR3 arises from other DNA sequences in this sample as well. The chain is built from TRBV18 and TRBJ1-2; 7 bases map to TRBD1. The ends lost 3 bases at V and 8 bases at J; junction bases unmatched: 6. Looked up from germline, CDR1 is KGHSH and CDR2 is LQKENI. This CDR3 is built from 13 residues. CDR3 amino acids: CASSPGQGEGYTF. The CDR3 nucleotides are TGTGCCAGCTCACCGGGTCAGGGGGAAGGCTACACCTTC.

This clone was seen just once. J is TRBJ1-6 and V is TRBV2, with 9 bases matching TRBD1. With 6 bases clipped from V and 9 bases from J, the junction kept 9 bases outside the gene matches. This CDR3 spans 15 amino acids. Germline assignment: CDR1 SNHLY and CDR2 FYNNEI. CDR3 bases: TGTGCCAGCAGACCACAGGGGGCCAGTAGTTCACCCCTCCACTTT. Translating it yields CASRPQGASSSPLHF.

The chain uses TRBV2 and TRBJ2-7; D is possibly TRBD1 (6 bases). The length of the CDR3 is 15 residues. In germline, CDR1 is SNHLY, CDR2 FYNNEI. Trimming took 6 bases from V and 1 from J, leaving 16 bases between them. The CDR3: CASRYGQRPSYEQYF. Here the CDR3 DNA reads TGTGCCAGCAGATATGGACAGCGACCGTCCTACGAGCAGTACTTC.

This rearrangement joins TRBV7-2 to TRBJ2-1, with TRBD2 identical over 8 bases. Germline CDR1 is SGHTA and CDR2 is FQGNSA. The CDR3 runs 14 residues. J was trimmed by 7 bases and V by 5 bases; bases with no gene match: 7. The CDR3 here is CASSVGLASNEQFF. For the CDR3, the DNA is TGTGCCAGCAGCGTCGGACTAGCAAGTAATGAGCAGTTCTTC.

The V and J genes are TRBV4-2 and TRBJ2-3, with D perhaps matching TRBD2 (5 bases). This CDR3 spans 15 amino acids. Germline V CDR1 and CDR2: LGHNA, YNFKEQ. V lost 4 bases and J lost 0, with 11 bases in between. The CDR3 loop is CASSRKPGSTDTQYF. CDR3 nucleotides: TGTGCCAGCAGCCGCAAACCGGGGAGCACAGATACGCAGTATTTT.

V is TRBV30 and J is TRBJ2-1; 9 nucleotides match TRBD2. Germline trimming cut 3 bases from V and 6 bases from J; bases unmatched to any gene: 24. CDR1 and CDR2 (germline): GTSNPN, SVGIG (reference sequence). The CDR3 is 20 residues long. In nucleotides, the CDR3 is TGTGCCTGGAGGATAAGGGGACCGGGGGGTCGCGGGAGGGCCGGCAATGAGCAGTTCTTC. Encoded protein: CAWRIRGPGGRGRAGNEQFF.

This clone was observed a handful of times. This rearrangement joins TRBV29-1 to TRBJ1-3; a possible D gene is TRBD1 (6 bases). CDR1 is SQVTM and CDR2 is ANQGSEA in the germline V gene. This CDR3 has 12 amino acids. V lost 7 bases to trimming and J lost 2 bases, with 9 bases between them. DNA for the CDR3: TGCAGCGCCGGACAGCCTGGAAACACCATATATTTT. Protein: CSAGQPGNTIYF.

The rearrangement uses TRBV24-1 and TRBJ2-1; 10 bases match TRBD1. After removal of 4 bases from V and 5 bases from J, the junction contained 7 bases not matched to a gene. The CDR3 covers 16 residues. CDR1 KGHDR and CDR2 SFDVKD come from the germline V gene. CDR3 sequence: CATSEWGQGLNNEQFF. CDR3 in DNA: TGTGCCACCAGTGAGTGGGGACAGGGGCTGAACAATGAGCAGTTCTTC.

CDR3 protein: CASSYGAGYTF. CDR3 in DNA: TGTGCCAGCAGTTACGGGGCTGGCTACACCTTC. The rearrangement links TRBV6-2 or TRBV6-3 to TRBJ1-2, with D possibly TRBD1 on 5 matching bases. Per germline, CDR1 MNHEY and CDR2 SVGEGT. The CDR3 loop spans 11 amino acids. V lost 2 bases and J lost 7, with 5 bases in between.

The J gene is TRBJ2-7, the V gene TRBV4-1; 11 nucleotides match TRBD2. This CDR3 comprises 15 residues. The germline V gene encodes CDR1 MGHRA and CDR2 YSYEKL. V lost 3 bases, J lost 4 bases, and 5 bases stayed unmatched. The CDR3 bases are TGCGCCAGCAGCCAGGGACCTAGCGGGAGGTACGAGCAGTACTTC. This codes for CASSQGPSGRYEQYF.

The V gene is TRBV5-1, the J gene TRBJ1-1; maybe TRBD1 (6 bases). The V end lost 1 base, the J end lost 0 bases, and 10 bases lay between the germline ends. The length of the CDR3 is 15 residues. Germline-derived CDR1 and CDR2 are SGHRS and YFSETQ. CDR3 sequence: CASSLLDRVNTEAFF. CDR3 nucleotides: TGCGCCAGCAGCTTGCTGGACAGAGTGAACACTGAAGCTTTCTTT.

V usage is TRBV5-8 and J usage is TRBJ1-5; TRBD1 agrees at 8 bases. The CDR3 has 15 amino acids. The V gene's germline CDR1 is SGHTS and CDR2 YDEGEE. After removal of 2 bases from V and 3 bases from J, the junction contained 4 bases not matched to a gene. Written as DNA, the CDR3 is TGTGCCAGCAGCTTTACGGACAGGGCCAATCAGCCCCAGCATTTT. Translation gives CASSFTDRANQPQHF. Using reference TRBV5-8 and TRBJ1-5 for the parts outside the CDR3, the full variable domain is EAGVTQSPTHLIKTRGQQATLRCSPISGHTSVYWYQQALGLGLQFLLWYDEGEERNRGNFPPRFSGRQFPNYSSELNVNALELEDSALYLCASSFTDRANQPQHFGDGTRLSIL.

The V gene is TRBV7-9, the J gene TRBJ2-2, with 7 positions matching TRBD2. V dropped 5 bases and J dropped 5; count of bases not matched to a gene: 5. The V gene's germline CDR1 is SEHNR and CDR2 FQNEAQ (reference sequence). This CDR3 contains 14 residues. CDR3 DNA sequence: TGTGCCAGCAGCCCCCGGCGGGGGACCGGGGAGCTGTTTTTT. Residues: CASSPRRGTGELFF.